A single sample gave rise to the 24 T cell receptor beta chains below, sequenced in a study of T cells after yellow fever vaccination. TCRdb reprocessed the 5' RACE reads with MiXCR, giving one entry per CDR3 protein. The sample yields some 340,000 distinct CDR3 sequences, roughly 10% seen once. Sequencing was performed on CD4+ T cells sorted from PBMCs, taken 45 days after the yellow fever booster vaccination. All receptors derive from a man aged 18 to 29 who received the YFV17D yellow fever vaccine.

The chain combines TRBV5-4 with TRBJ2-7, with D possibly being TRBD2 (6 bases). The CDR3 loop spans 13 amino acids. Trimming pared 2 bases from V and 4 bases from J, leaving 10 bases between. The germline V gene encodes CDR1 SGHNT and CDR2 YYREEE (reference sequence). CDR3 DNA: TGTGCCAGCAGCTTTGACCGGGGGTACGAGCAGTACGTC. This codes for CASSFDRGYEQYV.

The table lists this clonotype with a few counts. The rearrangement joins TRBV5-1 to TRBJ1-1; D unclear. V lost 4 bases and J 1 base, leaving 11 bases between the germline ends. The CDR3 is made up of 14 amino acids. Germline V gives CDR1 SGHRS, CDR2 YFSETQ. The CDR3 protein is CASSHLRGNTEAFF. CDR3 DNA sequence: TGCGCCAGCAGCCACCTCCGGGGGAACACTGAAGCTTTCTTT.

The rearrangement links TRBV7-2 to TRBJ2-7; 10 positions match TRBD1. The length of the CDR3 is 14 residues. The V and J ends lost 5 bases and 2 bases, in that order; junction bases with no gene match: 3. Looked up from germline, CDR1 is SGHTA and CDR2 is FQGNSA. In nucleotides, the CDR3 is TGTGCCAGCAGCCCCGGGACAGGGGCCTACGAGCAGTACTTC. This codes for CASSPGTGAYEQYF.

The rearrangement joins TRBV12-3 or TRBV12-4 to TRBJ1-6; possibly TRBD1 for D (5 bases). CDR3 length: 14 amino acids. V dropped 5 bases and J dropped 7 bases, with 12 bases sitting between them. The CDR3 here is CASSRGALNSPLHF. CDR3 DNA: TGTGCCAGCAGTAGAGGGGCGCTCAATTCACCCCTCCACTTT.

This clonotype has just a few counts. The chain carries TRBV9 and TRBJ1-4, with TRBD1 as a possible D gene (6 bases). This CDR3 comprises 15 residues. Germline V gene data show CDR1 as SGDLS and CDR2 as YYNGEE. Trimming left V 2 bases short and J 6 bases short, with 14 bases between. The CDR3 protein is CASSVGGDTYEKLFF. DNA of the CDR3: TGTGCCAGCAGCGTGGGGGGGGACACATATGAAAAACTGTTTTTT. The complete variable domain, with remaining parts taken from reference TRBV9 and TRBJ1-4, reads DSGVTQTPKHLITATGQRVTLRCSPRSGDLSVYWYQQSLDQGLQFLIQYYNGEERAKGNILERFSAQQFPDLHSELNLSSLELGDSALYFCASSVGGDTYEKLFFGSGTQLSVL.

This clonotype was found a few times. The gene calls are TRBV20-1 and TRBJ1-1, with D possibly being TRBD1 (5 bases). V was pared by 0 bases and J by 2 bases, with 10 bases between. This CDR3 contains 14 residues. In germline, CDR1 is DFQATT, CDR2 SNEGSKA (reference sequence). CDR3 nucleotide sequence: TGCAGTGCTAGAGATGGGGCGTCAAACACTGAAGCTTTCTTT. Translating it yields CSARDGASNTEAFF.

This clonotype showed up just a few times. V gene TRBV7-9 combines with J gene TRBJ1-2; D possibly corresponds to TRBD1 (5 bases). The CDR3 contains 14 residues. With 1 base removed from V and 6 bases from J, the gap between germline ends came to 12 bases. CDR1 is SEHNR, CDR2 FQNEAQ, per germline (reference sequence). The CDR3 spells CASSLGPGVDGYTF. In nucleotides, the CDR3 is TGTGCCAGCAGCTTAGGTCCGGGGGTGGATGGCTACACCTTC.

This clonotype was detected only a few times. The V and J genes are TRBV25-1 and TRBJ2-1, with D maybe TRBD2 (5 bases). The CDR3 runs 15 residues. The germline V and J ends were trimmed by 4 bases and 6 bases, with 16 bases remaining between them. CDR1 is MGHDK and CDR2 is SYGVNS in the germline V gene. DNA for the CDR3: TGTGCCAGCAGTGGACTAAGAATAGGGCGCAATGAGCAGTTCTTC. Its protein is CASSGLRIGRNEQFF.

This clonotype was counted a few times. This chain joins TRBV3-1 and TRBJ1-1; TRBD1 aligns across 7 bases. The germline V gene has CDR1 LGHDT and CDR2 YNNKEL (reference sequence). V lost 4 bases and J lost 6; bases outside the gene matches: 8. The CDR3 totals 14 residues. CDR3 nucleotide sequence: TGTGCCAGCAGCCGGAGGCAGGGGGGGGCTGAAGCTTTCTTT. Protein product: CASSRRQGGAEAFF.

The chain recombines TRBV7-9 with TRBJ2-5, with TRBD1 matching over 8 bases. This CDR3 spans 15 amino acids. Trimming took 3 bases from V and 5 from J; bases not matched to a gene: 8. Per germline, CDR1 SEHNR and CDR2 FQNEAQ (reference sequence). The DNA for the CDR3 is TGTGCCAGCAGCTTTCAGGGGGCAGGCACTGAGACCCAGTACTTC. Its translation is CASSFQGAGTETQYF.

The chain links TRBV28 to TRBJ1-5; no reliable D call. Germline V gives CDR1 MDHEN, CDR2 SYDVKM. The V end lost 0 bases, the J end lost 1 base, and 7 bases lay between the germline ends. This CDR3 has 15 amino acids. The CDR3 is CASSLWSGSNQPQHF. As DNA, the CDR3 is TGTGCCAGCAGTTTATGGTCGGGGAGCAATCAGCCCCAGCATTTT. Together with reference TRBV28 and TRBJ1-5, the CDR3 gives the full variable domain: DVKVTQSSRYLVKRTGEKVFLECVQDMDHENMFWYRQDPGLGLRLIYFSYDVKMKEKGDIPEGYSVSREKKERFSLILESASTNQTSMYLCASSLWSGSNQPQHFGDGTRLSIL.

This clonotype occurred a few times. For the CDR3, the DNA is TGCGCCAGCAGCTTAATAGCGGGGGGACGCGGCAGTACGCAGTATTTT. As protein: CASSLIAGGRGSTQYF. The V and J genes are TRBV5-1 and TRBJ2-3; 10 positions match TRBD2. The CDR3 sequence is 16 residues long. The ends lost 2 bases at V and 8 bases at J; junction bases unmatched: 11. From germline, CDR1 is SGHRS and CDR2 YFSETQ.

The gene calls are TRBV7-9 and TRBJ1-1; TRBD1 agrees at 12 bases. The length of the CDR3 is 17 residues. V lost 2 bases and J lost 4; bases outside the gene matches: 8. Germline V gives CDR1 SEHNR, CDR2 FQNEAQ (reference sequence). CDR3 residues: CASSLSGGQGASTEAFF. The CDR3 region has the DNA TGTGCCAGCAGCTTATCGGGGGGACAGGGGGCGAGCACTGAAGCTTTCTTT.

This clonotype was found many times. This rearrangement joins TRBV5-1 to TRBJ2-5; D tentatively reads TRBD1 or TRBD2 (5 bases each). V dropped 2 bases and J dropped 4 bases, with 15 bases sitting between them. This CDR3 has 15 amino acids. CDR1 SGHRS and CDR2 YFSETQ come from the germline V gene. The CDR3 coding sequence is TGCGCCAGCAGCTTTATCGCCCGGGGCCCAGAGACCCAGTACTTC. Residues: CASSFIARGPETQYF.

The chain couples TRBV19 to TRBJ1-6, with D hard to call. The CDR3 is made up of 13 amino acids. In germline, CDR1 is LNHDA, CDR2 SQIVND (reference sequence). V lost 1 base, J lost 14 bases, and 12 bases lay in between. CDR3 region: CASSIVPAESLHF. DNA for the CDR3: TGTGCCAGTAGTATAGTGCCTGCGGAATCCCTCCACTTT.

The rearrangement uses TRBV6-2 or TRBV6-3 and TRBJ1-5, with D hard to call. CDR3 length: 12 amino acids. Deletions cut 6 bases from V and 5 bases from J, with 8 bases between. CDR1 MNHEY and CDR2 SVGEGT come from the germline V gene. The CDR3 bases are TGTGCCAGCAGACAGACCTATCAGCCCCAGCATTTT. Amino acid sequence: CASRQTYQPQHF.

The rearrangement uses TRBV7-2 and TRBJ2-7, with 8 bases matching TRBD1. There are 12 residues in the CDR3. Germline loops: CDR1 SGHTA, CDR2 FQGNSA. V shed 5 bases and J 6 bases; nucleotides not matched to a gene: 3. CDR3 region: CASSRDRGEQYV. The CDR3 DNA reads as TGTGCCAGCAGCCGAGACAGGGGCGAGCAGTACGTC.

The chain employs TRBV19 and TRBJ1-5, with D unresolved. There are 14 residues in the CDR3. Germline V gene data show CDR1 as LNHDA and CDR2 as SQIVND (reference sequence). The V end lost 5 bases, the J end lost 5 bases, and 13 bases lay between the germline ends. CDR3 protein: CASSGRARDQPQHF. The CDR3 DNA follows: TGTGCCAGTAGTGGAAGGGCCCGCGATCAGCCCCAGCATTTT.

This clonotype was observed a few times. The chain has TRBV5-1 and TRBJ2-5; TRBD2 agrees at 12 bases. This CDR3 is built from 19 residues. The junction had 15 bases not matched to a gene; V was cut back by 1 base and J by 5 bases. CDR1 SGHRS and CDR2 YFSETQ come from the germline V gene. The DNA for the CDR3 is TGCGCCAGCAGCTTGTCGACCCTAGCGGGGGGGCCTTCGTTTGAGACCCAGTACTTC. Its protein is CASSLSTLAGGPSFETQYF.

This sequence joins TRBV20-1 and TRBJ2-5; 11 bases align to TRBD2. There are 15 residues in the CDR3. Looked up from germline, CDR1 is DFQATT and CDR2 is SNEGSKA (reference sequence). The ends lost 3 bases at V and 2 bases at J; junction bases unmatched: 5. The chain's CDR3 is CSASSTSGDQETQYF. The CDR3 nucleotides are TGCAGTGCTAGTTCGACTAGCGGGGATCAAGAGACCCAGTACTTC.

This clonotype was detected many times. This chain links TRBV3-1 with TRBJ1-6; perhaps TRBD1 as D (5 bases). This CDR3 contains 14 residues. Germline V gene data show CDR1 as LGHDT and CDR2 as YNNKEL (reference sequence). V was trimmed by 1 base and J by 10 bases, leaving 11 bases between them. CDR3 nucleotide sequence: TGTGCCAGCAGCCAAGCGGGGCATTCGTCACCCCTCCACTTT. Translating it yields CASSQAGHSSPLHF.

Many counts were recorded for this clonotype. The V call is TRBV5-1, the J call TRBJ2-2, with 9 bases identical to TRBD1. Unmatched junction bases numbered 5, after V lost 4 bases and J lost 1 base. This CDR3 contains 16 residues. The germline V gene encodes CDR1 SGHRS and CDR2 YFSETQ. The CDR3, as DNA: TGCGCCAGCAGCGGGACAGGGTTGAAGAACACCGGGGAGCTGTTTTTT. Residues: CASSGTGLKNTGELFF.

This clonotype appeared many times. The V call is TRBV5-1, the J call TRBJ2-5, with TRBD2 identical over 13 bases. V was pared by 3 bases and J by 2 bases, with 7 bases of the junction left unmatched. CDR1 is SGHRS and CDR2 is YFSETQ in the germline V gene. The length of the CDR3 is 17 residues. CDR3 coding DNA: TGCGCCAGCAGCTCAGCCGCGACTAGCGGGGGGCAAGAGACCCAGTACTTC. It yields the protein CASSSAATSGGQETQYF. The whole variable domain, filled in from reference TRBV5-1 and TRBJ2-5, reads KAGVTQTPRYLIKTRGQQVTLSCSPISGHRSVSWYQQTPGQGLQFLFEYFSETQRNKGNFPGRFSGRQFSNSRSEMNVSTLELGDSALYLCASSSAATSGGQETQYFGPGTRLLVL.

This chain joins TRBV5-1 and TRBJ1-1; D is undetermined. The V gene lost 3 bases and the J gene lost 0 bases, with 6 bases spanning the gap. This CDR3 comprises 13 residues. CDR1 SGHRS and CDR2 YFSETQ come from the germline V gene. The CDR3, as DNA: TGCGCCAGCAGCTGGCAGCTGAACACTGAAGCTTTCTTT. The encoded protein is CASSWQLNTEAFF.